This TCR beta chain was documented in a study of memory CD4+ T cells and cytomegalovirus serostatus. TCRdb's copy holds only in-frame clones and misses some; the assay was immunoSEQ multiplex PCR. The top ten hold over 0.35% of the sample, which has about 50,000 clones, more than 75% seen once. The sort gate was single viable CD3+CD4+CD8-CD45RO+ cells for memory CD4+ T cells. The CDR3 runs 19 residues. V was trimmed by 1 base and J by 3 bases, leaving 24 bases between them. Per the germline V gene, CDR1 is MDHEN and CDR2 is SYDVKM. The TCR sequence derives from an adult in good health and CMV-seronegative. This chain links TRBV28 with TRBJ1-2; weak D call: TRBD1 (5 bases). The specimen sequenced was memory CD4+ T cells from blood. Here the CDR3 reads CASSLLSPRFGGQDYGYTF. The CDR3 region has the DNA TGTGCCAGCAGTTTATTGAGTCCTAGGTTCGGGGGTCAGGACTATGGCTACACCTTC.